These 19 T cell receptor beta chains were all obtained from the same sample, sequenced in a study of T cells after yellow fever vaccination. TCRdb itself ran the 5' RACE reads through MiXCR, one entry per CDR3 protein. This sample has around 300,000 distinct CDR3 sequences; about 4.5% occur once, and the top ten carry less than 20%. The material was PBMCs, obtained 15 days after the yellow fever booster vaccination. Source of these receptors: a man in his late teens or twenties who received the YFV17D yellow fever vaccine.

Many counts were recorded for this clonotype. The chain has TRBV11-1 and TRBJ2-4; TRBD1 aligns across 9 bases. The CDR3 length is 15 residues. Germline-derived CDR1 and CDR2 are SGHAT and FQDESV (reference sequence). Trimming at V came to 4 bases and at J to 4 bases, leaving 5 bases not matched to a gene. The CDR3 loop is CASSSSQGAKNIQYF. In DNA form, the CDR3 reads TGTGCCAGCAGCTCCTCACAGGGGGCGAAAAACATTCAGTACTTC.

This clonotype came up many times. The chain couples TRBV3-1 to TRBJ2-7, with a weak D call TRBD1 (5 bases). This CDR3 contains 15 residues. From germline, CDR1 is LGHDT and CDR2 YNNKEL (reference sequence). V dropped 1 base and J dropped 3 bases, with 13 bases sitting between them. CDR3 loop: CASSQVSTGYYEQYF. In DNA, the CDR3 is TGTGCCAGCAGCCAAGTATCTACAGGATACTACGAGCAGTACTTC.

This chain links TRBV27 with TRBJ1-5; a possible D gene is TRBD1 (5 bases). Germline V CDR1 and CDR2: MNHEY, SMNVEV (reference sequence). This CDR3 has 16 amino acids. Trimming shortened V by 3 bases and J by 2 bases, and 14 bases separated the two germline ends. The CDR3 sequence: CASSLNGGLGNQPQHF. CDR3 sequence (DNA): TGTGCCAGCAGTTTGAATGGGGGTCTCGGCAATCAGCCCCAGCATTTT.

This chain uses TRBV12-3 or TRBV12-4 with TRBJ1-2; D remains unclear. Trimming took off 4 bases at V and 3 bases at J, with 15 bases between the two ends. The CDR3 has 15 amino acids. CDR3 nucleotide sequence: TGTGCCAGCAGTTCCCGGTTGGAAGGAGACTATGGCTACACCTTC. Translating gives CASSSRLEGDYGYTF.

This clonotype was detected ten times or more. The chain is built from TRBV7-9 and TRBJ2-2; D gene unclear. The CDR3 covers 16 residues. The germline V gene has CDR1 SEHNR and CDR2 FQNEAQ (reference sequence). Deletions cut 6 bases from V and 3 bases from J, with 17 bases between. The CDR3 sequence: CASRKNRDGDTGELFF. The CDR3 DNA reads as TGTGCCAGCAGGAAAAACCGAGACGGCGACACCGGGGAGCTGTTTTTT.

This clonotype occurred many times. V usage is TRBV7-3 and J usage is TRBJ2-3, with D perhaps matching TRBD2 (7 bases). The CDR3 covers 15 residues. In germline, CDR1 is SGHTA, CDR2 FQGTGA. V dropped 3 bases and J dropped 6 bases, with 16 bases sitting between them. DNA for the CDR3: TGTGCCAGCAGCTTGACCGATGGGGGGGCGGATACGCAGTATTTT. Its translation is CASSLTDGGADTQYF.

The CDR3 loop is CASNIQGVYYGYTF. The CDR3, as DNA: TGTGCCAGCAACATACAGGGGGTTTACTATGGCTACACCTTC. The chain joins TRBV5-6 to TRBJ1-2; TRBD1 aligns across 8 bases. This CDR3 is built from 14 residues. Germline V gives CDR1 SGHDT, CDR2 YYEEEE. The V and J ends lost 6 bases and 3 bases, in that order; junction bases with no gene match: 7.

Ten or more counts support this clonotype. CDR3 sequence reads: CASSTYGTQTSGGATQFF. CDR3 DNA sequence: TGTGCCAGCAGCACCTACGGGACGCAGACTAGCGGGGGGGCCACGCAGTTCTTC. This chain joins TRBV27 and TRBJ2-1, with 14 bases matching TRBD2. Trimming cost V 6 bases and J 12 bases; bases outside gene matches: 19. The CDR3 is made up of 18 amino acids. Germline lookup yields CDR1 MNHEY and CDR2 SMNVEV (reference sequence).

This clonotype was detected many times. This chain joins TRBV9 and TRBJ2-5; D ambiguous. CDR1 SGDLS and CDR2 YYNGEE come from the germline V gene. The CDR3 covers 13 residues. Trimming removed 5 bases from V and 4 bases from J, with 12 bases in between. In nucleotides, the CDR3 is TGTGCCAGCAGTCCCGAAGCAGCAGAGACCCAGTACTTC. Protein sequence: CASSPEAAETQYF.

This clonotype was seen at least ten times. The chain combines TRBV6-4 with TRBJ2-1; D may match TRBD1 or TRBD2 (5 bases each). The germline gives CDR1 MRHNA, CDR2 SNTAGT. The CDR3 runs 13 residues. V dropped 4 bases and J dropped 10 bases, with 14 bases sitting between them. Here the CDR3 reads CASSGWQRGEQFF. In nucleotides, the CDR3 is TGTGCCAGCAGTGGGTGGCAGAGGGGCGAGCAGTTCTTC.

This clonotype has ten or more counts. The rearrangement uses TRBV7-2 and TRBJ2-3; tentative D call: TRBD2 (5 bases). This CDR3 has 17 amino acids. Germline CDR1 SGHTA, CDR2 FQGNSA. V was clipped by 4 bases and J by 5 bases, with 22 bases between them. The CDR3 coding sequence is TGTGCCAGCAGCTCATCTTTAAGCGGCCAACCTGGAGATACGCAGTATTTT. Translation gives CASSSSLSGQPGDTQYF.

This clonotype came up a few times. The chain carries TRBV12-3 or TRBV12-4 and TRBJ2-1; 11 nucleotides match TRBD2. J gave up 5 bases and V 4 bases, and 4 bases lay outside the gene matches. This CDR3 spans 15 amino acids. CDR3 nucleotide sequence: TGTGCCAGCAGTTCACTAGCGGGGGCTCACAATGAGCAGTTCTTC. Its translation is CASSSLAGAHNEQFF.

This clonotype was observed a few times. The V gene is TRBV2, the J gene TRBJ1-2; D ambiguous. Trimming shortened V by 3 bases and J by 10 bases, and 12 bases separated the two germline ends. Germline V CDR1 and CDR2: SNHLY, FYNNEI. This CDR3 spans 12 amino acids. CDR3 protein: CASSDDGYNYTF. The DNA of the CDR3 is TGTGCCAGCAGTGATGACGGTTATAACTACACCTTC.

In its sample, this clonotype was seen many times. The genes are TRBV6-2 or TRBV6-3 and TRBJ2-1; D is possibly TRBD2 (6 bases). The length of the CDR3 is 13 residues. Deletions cut 10 bases from V and 4 bases from J, with 14 bases between. Germline V gene lookup returns CDR1 MNHEY and CDR2 SVGEGT. CDR3: CATNRDLYNEQFF. In nucleotides, the CDR3 is TGTGCCACCAACCGGGACTTATACAATGAGCAGTTCTTC.

At least ten counts were recorded for this clonotype. J is TRBJ1-1 and V is TRBV18; no reliable D call. The V gene's germline CDR1 is KGHSH and CDR2 LQKENI. Trimming cost V 8 bases and J 1 base, with 17 bases left between them. This CDR3 comprises 15 residues. CDR3 residues: CASRIDSAGNTEAFF. The CDR3 DNA follows: TGTGCCAGCCGTATAGACTCGGCTGGGAACACTGAAGCTTTCTTT.

This chain uses TRBV5-1 with TRBJ2-3; TRBD2 aligns across 12 bases. V shed 4 bases, J shed 6 bases, and the junction held 9 bases outside the gene matches. Germline-derived CDR1 and CDR2 are SGHRS and YFSETQ. This CDR3 has 16 residues. The CDR3 here is CASSRGLAGTVDTQYF. The CDR3 DNA sequence: TGCGCCAGCAGCCGCGGACTAGCGGGGACAGTTGATACGCAGTATTTT.

This clonotype occurred many times. J is TRBJ2-1 and V is TRBV30, with D perhaps matching TRBD2 (6 bases). The CDR3 length is 15 residues. V was shortened by 4 bases and J by 9 bases, with 22 bases between the two germline ends. The germline CDR1 and CDR2 sequences are GTSNPN and SVGIG (reference sequence). Here the CDR3 reads CAWNDGARGMSEQFF. CDR3 DNA sequence: TGTGCCTGGAACGATGGGGCGCGGGGAATGAGTGAGCAGTTCTTC.

This clonotype came up many times. CDR3 nucleotide sequence: TGCAGTGCTGGGGGGCTAAGACAGCCCCAGCATTTT. It specifies CSAGGLRQPQHF. The chain links TRBV20-1 to TRBJ1-5; maybe TRBD1 (6 bases). The CDR3 totals 12 residues. Trimming removed 5 bases at V and 7 bases at J, with 12 bases between. CDR1 and CDR2 (germline): DFQATT, SNEGSKA (reference sequence).

This chain uses TRBV5-1 with TRBJ2-1, with 9 positions matching TRBD1. Germline lookup yields CDR1 SGHRS and CDR2 YFSETQ. V gave up 4 bases and J gave up 7 bases; unmatched junction bases: 9. CDR3 size: 15 residues. The chain's CDR3 is CASSGGQGFDNEQFF. CDR3 DNA sequence: TGCGCCAGCAGCGGGGGACAGGGATTTGATAATGAGCAGTTCTTC. Based on the CDR3 plus reference TRBV5-1 and TRBJ2-1, the full variable domain is KAGVTQTPRYLIKTRGQQVTLSCSPISGHRSVSWYQQTPGQGLQFLFEYFSETQRNKGNFPGRFSGRQFSNSRSEMNVSTLELGDSALYLCASSGGQGFDNEQFFGPGTRLTVL.